These T cell receptor beta chains were read from a single sample in a study of cytomegalovirus exposure and HLA in healthy donors. The protocol was immunoSEQ multiplex PCR, while the TCRdb copy is restricted to in-frame clones and leaves out a portion. The sample consists of under 100,000 clones, under 80% of them appearing once. Material for sequencing was PBMCs. These receptors all stem from a human donor in good health. Each CDR3 is given with its conserved first and last residue. Each record gives: CDR3 length, D gene, J gene, clone size, V gene, CDR3 protein, CDR3 DNA. D genes are given only for firm matches. Size is omitted from some rows. Given values are once, few, many or a class for expanded clones.

cdr3_length: 13
d_call: -
j_call: TRBJ1-2
clone_size: -
v_call: TRBV25-1
cdr3_aa: CASSGGGWYGYTF
cdr3_nt: TGTGCCAGCAGTGGAGGGGGTTGGTATGGCTACACCTTC

cdr3_length: 17
d_call: TRBD1
j_call: TRBJ2-7
clone_size: -
v_call: TRBV7-9
cdr3_aa: CASSLGYGDRGAYEQYF
cdr3_nt: TGTGCCAGCAGCTTAGGTTATGGGGACAGGGGTGCCTACGAGCAGTACTTC

cdr3_length: 14
d_call: TRBD1
j_call: TRBJ2-7
clone_size: -
v_call: TRBV5-6
cdr3_aa: CASSHPQGAGEQYF
cdr3_nt: TGTGCCAGCAGCCACCCACAGGGGGCTGGCGAGCAGTACTTC

cdr3_length: 14
d_call: -
j_call: TRBJ2-2
clone_size: -
v_call: TRBV19
cdr3_aa: CASQKRDNTGELFF
cdr3_nt: TGTGCCAGTCAGAAACGGGATAATACCGGGGAGCTGTTTTTT

cdr3_length: 15
d_call: -
j_call: TRBJ1-5
clone_size: few
v_call: TRBV7-9
cdr3_aa: CASSLAADSNQPQHF
cdr3_nt: TGTGCCAGCAGCTTAGCGGCTGATAGCAATCAGCCCCAGCATTTT

cdr3_length: 15
d_call: -
j_call: TRBJ1-1
clone_size: once
v_call: TRBV2
cdr3_aa: CASSGGRTSNTEAFF
cdr3_nt: TGTGCCAGCAGTGGGGGAAGGACATCCAACACTGAAGCTTTCTTT

cdr3_length: 12
d_call: -
j_call: TRBJ2-2
clone_size: -
v_call: TRBV11-2
cdr3_aa: CASSVAAGELFF
cdr3_nt: TGTGCCAGCAGCGTCGCGGCCGGGGAGCTGTTTTTT

cdr3_length: 18
d_call: TRBD1
j_call: TRBJ1-3
clone_size: -
v_call: TRBV5-4
cdr3_aa: CASSLGGTGGFAGNTIYF
cdr3_nt: TGTGCCAGCAGCTTGGGGGGCACAGGGGGTTTTGCTGGAAACACCATATATTTT

cdr3_length: 15
d_call: -
j_call: TRBJ1-1
clone_size: -
v_call: TRBV12-1
cdr3_aa: CASSPPLEQNTEAFF
cdr3_nt: TGTGCCAGCAGCCCCCCCCTCGAGCAGAACACTGAAGCTTTCTTT

cdr3_length: 15
d_call: -
j_call: TRBJ1-1
clone_size: -
v_call: TRBV18
cdr3_aa: CASSPPEGRNTEAFF
cdr3_nt: TGTGCCAGCTCACCACCGGAGGGAAGGAACACTGAAGCTTTCTTT

cdr3_length: 12
d_call: -
j_call: TRBJ2-3
clone_size: -
v_call: TRBV9
cdr3_aa: CASSTFGDTQYF
cdr3_nt: TGTGCCAGCAGCACATTCGGGGATACGCAGTATTTT

cdr3_length: 14
d_call: TRBD1
j_call: TRBJ2-5
clone_size: once
v_call: TRBV5-1
cdr3_aa: CASSLVGGEGTQYF
cdr3_nt: TGCGCCAGCAGCTTGGTAGGGGGCGAGGGGACCCAGTACTTC

cdr3_length: 14
d_call: -
j_call: TRBJ1-3
clone_size: -
v_call: TRBV9
cdr3_aa: CASSVGEIGNTIYF
cdr3_nt: TGTGCCAGCAGCGTAGGAGAAATCGGAAACACCATATATTTT

cdr3_length: 16
d_call: TRBD1
j_call: TRBJ1-2
clone_size: -
v_call: TRBV5-4
cdr3_aa: CASSSDRAQVRYGYTF
cdr3_nt: TGTGCCAGCAGCTCGGACAGGGCGCAGGTTAGATATGGCTACACCTTC

cdr3_length: 11
d_call: -
j_call: TRBJ2-7
clone_size: -
v_call: TRBV5-8
cdr3_aa: CASMDNYEQYF
cdr3_nt: TGTGCCAGCATGGACAACTACGAGCAGTACTTC

cdr3_length: 13
d_call: -
j_call: TRBJ2-5
clone_size: -
v_call: TRBV6-5
cdr3_aa: CASPGGTKETQYF
cdr3_nt: TGTGCCAGCCCCGGCGGAACCAAAGAGACCCAGTACTTC

cdr3_length: 11
d_call: -
j_call: TRBJ2-7
clone_size: -
v_call: TRBV20-1
cdr3_aa: CSAPTSYEQYF
cdr3_nt: TGCAGTGCGCCCACTTCTTACGAGCAGTACTTC

cdr3_length: 11
d_call: -
j_call: TRBJ2-7
clone_size: -
v_call: TRBV14
cdr3_aa: CASSQLYEQYF
cdr3_nt: TGTGCCAGCAGCCAATTATACGAGCAGTACTTC

cdr3_length: 15
d_call: TRBD1
j_call: TRBJ2-2
clone_size: -
v_call: TRBV2
cdr3_aa: CASSSDRGRDGELFF
cdr3_nt: TGTGCCAGCAGTTCGGACAGGGGGCGCGACGGGGAGCTGTTTTTT

cdr3_length: 11
d_call: -
j_call: TRBJ2-5
clone_size: -
v_call: TRBV20-1
cdr3_aa: CSAGLGETQYF
cdr3_nt: TGCAGTGCGGGGCTGGGGGAGACCCAGTACTTC

cdr3_length: 14
d_call: TRBD2
j_call: TRBJ2-1
clone_size: -
v_call: TRBV6-6
cdr3_aa: CASSARGDYNEQFF
cdr3_nt: TGTGCCAGCAGTGCGCGGGGGGACTACAATGAGCAGTTCTTC

cdr3_length: 14
d_call: -
j_call: TRBJ2-5
clone_size: -
v_call: TRBV5-6
cdr3_aa: CASSHTRGLGTQYF
cdr3_nt: TGTGCCAGCAGCCATACCCGAGGTTTAGGGACCCAGTACTTC

cdr3_length: 16
d_call: TRBD1
j_call: TRBJ1-6
clone_size: once
v_call: TRBV19
cdr3_aa: CASPTGGTGLYSPLHF
cdr3_nt: TGTGCCAGTCCGACGGGGGGGACAGGGTTGTATTCACCCCTCCACTTT

cdr3_length: 15
d_call: TRBD1
j_call: TRBJ1-1
clone_size: -
v_call: TRBV7-9
cdr3_aa: CASSVPGTGNTEAFF
cdr3_nt: TGTGCCAGCAGCGTTCCCGGGACAGGGAACACTGAAGCTTTCTTT

cdr3_length: 14
d_call: TRBD1
j_call: TRBJ2-7
clone_size: -
v_call: TRBV27
cdr3_aa: CASKRQGTNYEQYF
cdr3_nt: TGTGCCAGCAAGAGACAGGGGACGAACTACGAGCAGTACTTC

cdr3_length: 14
d_call: -
j_call: TRBJ1-1
clone_size: -
v_call: TRBV30
cdr3_aa: CAWTRGGLVTEAFF
cdr3_nt: TGTGCCTGGACGCGGGGGGGTTTGGTCACTGAAGCTTTCTTT

cdr3_length: 15
d_call: TRBD1
j_call: TRBJ1-4
clone_size: -
v_call: TRBV7-8
cdr3_aa: CASSLTTGGHEKLFF
cdr3_nt: TGTGCCAGCAGCTTAACGACAGGGGGCCATGAAAAACTGTTTTTT

cdr3_length: 14
d_call: TRBD1
j_call: TRBJ2-1
clone_size: -
v_call: TRBV5-1
cdr3_aa: CATTPTGGYREQFF
cdr3_nt: TGCGCCACAACACCGACAGGGGGCTACCGTGAGCAGTTCTTC

cdr3_length: 18
d_call: TRBD2
j_call: TRBJ2-3
clone_size: -
v_call: TRBV6-1
cdr3_aa: CASSETSGGPPSTDTQYF
cdr3_nt: TGTGCCAGCAGTGAGACTAGCGGGGGGCCTCCTAGCACAGATACGCAGTATTTT

cdr3_length: 12
d_call: -
j_call: TRBJ2-1
clone_size: once
v_call: TRBV5-4
cdr3_aa: CASRSREREQFF
cdr3_nt: TGTGCCAGCAGGAGCCGGGAGCGTGAGCAGTTCTTC

cdr3_length: 17
d_call: -
j_call: TRBJ1-6
clone_size: -
v_call: TRBV5-4
cdr3_aa: CASSPPGGSTYNSPLHF
cdr3_nt: TGTGCCAGCAGCCCACCGGGGGGGAGCACCTATAATTCACCCCTCCACTTT

cdr3_length: 14
d_call: -
j_call: TRBJ1-5
clone_size: -
v_call: TRBV27
cdr3_aa: CASSSQGWNQPQHF
cdr3_nt: TGTGCCAGCAGTTCGCAGGGTTGGAATCAGCCCCAGCATTTT

cdr3_length: 18
d_call: -
j_call: TRBJ1-1
clone_size: -
v_call: TRBV12-5
cdr3_aa: CASGLVGYGYLEGTEAFF
cdr3_nt: TGTGCTAGTGGTTTGGTAGGGTACGGGTACTTGGAGGGCACTGAAGCTTTCTTT

cdr3_length: 16
d_call: TRBD1
j_call: TRBJ1-6
clone_size: -
v_call: TRBV5-6
cdr3_aa: CASSGGLQGELAPLHF
cdr3_nt: TGTGCCAGCAGCGGGGGTCTCCAGGGGGAATTAGCACCCCTCCACTTT

cdr3_length: 17
d_call: -
j_call: TRBJ2-7
clone_size: -
v_call: TRBV5-8
cdr3_aa: CASSSIIFPLDPREQYF
cdr3_nt: TGTGCCAGCAGCTCAATTATTTTTCCACTAGACCCCCGCGAGCAGTACTTC

cdr3_length: 12
d_call: -
j_call: TRBJ2-7
clone_size: -
v_call: TRBV2
cdr3_aa: CASSAESPEQYF
cdr3_nt: TGTGCCAGCAGTGCCGAGTCGCCGGAGCAGTACTTC

cdr3_length: 15
d_call: TRBD2
j_call: TRBJ2-7
clone_size: -
v_call: TRBV7-2
cdr3_aa: CASSLSGGSSYEQYF
cdr3_nt: TGTGCCAGCAGCTTATCGGGCGGGAGCTCCTACGAGCAGTACTTC

cdr3_length: 16
d_call: -
j_call: TRBJ2-2
clone_size: -
v_call: TRBV7-9
cdr3_aa: CASSPGGIANTGELFF
cdr3_nt: TGTGCCAGCAGCCCAGGCGGGATAGCGAACACCGGGGAGCTGTTTTTT

cdr3_length: 12
d_call: -
j_call: TRBJ1-1
clone_size: -
v_call: TRBV10-2
cdr3_aa: CATVGANTEAFF
cdr3_nt: TGCGCCACCGTGGGGGCGAACACTGAAGCTTTCTTT

cdr3_length: 13
d_call: TRBD1
j_call: TRBJ1-3
clone_size: few
v_call: TRBV7-2
cdr3_aa: CASSTTGGNTIYF
cdr3_nt: TGTGCCAGCAGCACGACAGGGGGGAACACCATATATTTT

cdr3_length: 14
d_call: -
j_call: TRBJ2-5
clone_size: -
v_call: TRBV15
cdr3_aa: CATSRTSRQETQYF
cdr3_nt: TGTGCCACCAGCAGAACCTCCAGACAAGAGACCCAGTACTTC

cdr3_length: 16
d_call: -
j_call: TRBJ2-1
clone_size: once
v_call: TRBV27
cdr3_aa: CASSRTGFGSYNEQFF
cdr3_nt: TGTGCCAGCAGTCGAACAGGGTTTGGGTCCTACAATGAGCAGTTCTTC

cdr3_length: 17
d_call: -
j_call: TRBJ1-1
clone_size: -
v_call: TRBV7-9
cdr3_aa: CASSLPDSGGMNTEAFF
cdr3_nt: TGTGCCAGCAGCTTACCCGACTCTGGGGGCATGAACACTGAAGCTTTCTTT

cdr3_length: 14
d_call: TRBD1
j_call: TRBJ1-4
clone_size: -
v_call: TRBV6-5
cdr3_aa: CASRPDRVREKLFF
cdr3_nt: TGTGCCAGCAGACCCGACAGGGTCCGCGAAAAACTGTTTTTT

cdr3_length: 12
d_call: -
j_call: TRBJ1-3
clone_size: -
v_call: TRBV30
cdr3_aa: CAWSAGRNTIYF
cdr3_nt: TGTGCCTGGAGTGCAGGGCGAAACACCATATATTTT

cdr3_length: 14
d_call: TRBD1
j_call: TRBJ1-2
clone_size: -
v_call: TRBV2
cdr3_aa: CASSEIQGAYGYTF
cdr3_nt: TGTGCCAGCAGTGAAATTCAGGGGGCATATGGCTACACCTTC

cdr3_length: 14
d_call: -
j_call: TRBJ2-1
clone_size: once
v_call: TRBV15
cdr3_aa: CATSPEAPYNEQFF
cdr3_nt: TGTGCCACCAGCCCCGAAGCCCCGTACAATGAGCAGTTCTTC

cdr3_length: 14
d_call: -
j_call: TRBJ2-2
clone_size: -
v_call: TRBV19
cdr3_aa: CASSTGLRTGELFF
cdr3_nt: TGTGCCAGTAGCACAGGGCTCAGGACCGGGGAGCTGTTTTTT

cdr3_length: 15
d_call: TRBD1
j_call: TRBJ1-1
clone_size: -
v_call: TRBV29-1
cdr3_aa: CSVLRVGQGASEAFF
cdr3_nt: TGCAGCGTCCTAAGGGTGGGACAGGGGGCCTCTGAAGCTTTCTTT

cdr3_length: 13
d_call: TRBD1
j_call: TRBJ1-2
clone_size: -
v_call: TRBV18
cdr3_aa: CASSPTQGYGYTF
cdr3_nt: TGTGCCAGCTCACCGACACAGGGGTATGGCTACACCTTC

cdr3_length: 16
d_call: TRBD2
j_call: TRBJ2-3
clone_size: -
v_call: TRBV7-8
cdr3_aa: CASSLSGGLGPDTQYF
cdr3_nt: TGTGCCAGCAGCTTAAGCGGGGGACTAGGGCCAGATACGCAGTATTTT

cdr3_length: 13
d_call: TRBD1
j_call: TRBJ1-2
clone_size: -
v_call: TRBV7-2
cdr3_aa: CASSKTGDYGYTF
cdr3_nt: TGTGCCAGCAGTAAAACAGGGGACTATGGCTACACCTTC

cdr3_length: 15
d_call: TRBD1
j_call: TRBJ2-1
clone_size: -
v_call: TRBV15
cdr3_aa: CATSIVRDSYNEQFF
cdr3_nt: TGTGCCACCAGCATCGTCCGGGACAGCTACAATGAGCAGTTCTTC

cdr3_length: 14
d_call: -
j_call: TRBJ2-3
clone_size: -
v_call: TRBV18
cdr3_aa: CASSGSGGTDTQYF
cdr3_nt: TGTGCCAGCTCTGGATCGGGTGGCACAGATACGCAGTATTTT

cdr3_length: 15
d_call: -
j_call: TRBJ1-1
clone_size: -
v_call: TRBV7-8
cdr3_aa: CASSPTRALNTEAFF
cdr3_nt: TGTGCCAGCAGCCCCACTCGAGCCTTGAACACTGAAGCTTTCTTT

cdr3_length: 15
d_call: -
j_call: TRBJ2-7
clone_size: -
v_call: TRBV7-2
cdr3_aa: CASSGLVSGTYEQYF
cdr3_nt: TGTGCCAGCAGCGGACTGGTTAGCGGAACCTACGAGCAGTACTTC

cdr3_length: 13
d_call: -
j_call: TRBJ1-4
clone_size: -
v_call: TRBV11-3
cdr3_aa: CASSLSGSEKLFF
cdr3_nt: TGTGCCAGCAGCTTATCAGGGTCCGAAAAACTGTTTTTT